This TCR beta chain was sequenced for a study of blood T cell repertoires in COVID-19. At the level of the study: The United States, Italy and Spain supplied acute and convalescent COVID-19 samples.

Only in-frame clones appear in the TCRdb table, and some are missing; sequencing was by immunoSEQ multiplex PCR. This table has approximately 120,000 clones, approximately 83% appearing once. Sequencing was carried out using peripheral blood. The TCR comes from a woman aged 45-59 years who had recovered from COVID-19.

The CDR3 nucleotides read TGTGCCAGCAGCTTAGAATGGCAGGGGAATTCACCCCTCCACTTT. Protein: CASSLEWQGNSPLHF. The chain uses TRBV11-2 and TRBJ1-6; maybe TRBD1 (6 bases). Germline V lookup: CDR1 SGHAT, CDR2 FQNNGV. The CDR3 has 15 residues. The V end lost 0 bases, the J end lost 7 bases, and 10 bases lay between the germline ends. The full variable domain, with the rest looked up from reference TRBV11-2 and TRBJ1-6, is EAGVAQSPRYKIIEKRQSVAFWCNPISGHATLYWYQQILGQGPKLLIQFQNNGVVDDSQLPKDRFSAERLKGVDSTLKIQPAKLEDSAVYLCASSLEWQGNSPLHFGNGTRLTVT.